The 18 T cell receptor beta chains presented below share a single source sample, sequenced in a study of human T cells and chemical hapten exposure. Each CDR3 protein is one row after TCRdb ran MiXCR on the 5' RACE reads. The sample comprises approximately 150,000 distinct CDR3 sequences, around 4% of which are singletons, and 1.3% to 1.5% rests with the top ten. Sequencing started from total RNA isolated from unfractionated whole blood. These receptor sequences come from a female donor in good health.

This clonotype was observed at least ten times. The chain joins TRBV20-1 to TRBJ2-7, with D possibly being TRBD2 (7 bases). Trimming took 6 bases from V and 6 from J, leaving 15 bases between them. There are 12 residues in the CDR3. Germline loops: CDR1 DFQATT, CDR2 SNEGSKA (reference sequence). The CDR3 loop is CSATKGGGEQYF. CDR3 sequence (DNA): TGCAGTGCGACCAAAGGGGGGGGCGAGCAGTACTTC.

The CDR3 coding sequence is TGTGCCAGCAGCTTATTCTCAAGCCGGGGGGCGCAGGGAAACACCATATATTTT. It translates to CASSLFSSRGAQGNTIYF. This rearrangement joins TRBV7-2 to TRBJ1-3, with D perhaps matching TRBD1 (6 bases). The CDR3 is 18 amino acids. Germline values: CDR1 SGHTA, CDR2 FQGNSA. Trimming removed 2 bases at V and 4 bases at J, with 21 bases between.

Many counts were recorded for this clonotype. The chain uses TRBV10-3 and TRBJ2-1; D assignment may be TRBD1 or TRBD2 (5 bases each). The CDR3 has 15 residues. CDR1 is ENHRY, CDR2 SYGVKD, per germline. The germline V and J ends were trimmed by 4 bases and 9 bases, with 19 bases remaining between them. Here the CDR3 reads CAISGGAGLASEQFF. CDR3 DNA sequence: TGTGCCATCAGTGGAGGAGCAGGGTTAGCGAGTGAGCAGTTCTTC.

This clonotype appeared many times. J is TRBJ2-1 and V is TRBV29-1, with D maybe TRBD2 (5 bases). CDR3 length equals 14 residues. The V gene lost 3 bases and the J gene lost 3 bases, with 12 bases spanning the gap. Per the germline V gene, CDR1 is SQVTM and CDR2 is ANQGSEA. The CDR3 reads CSVEWTPGYNEQFF. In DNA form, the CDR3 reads TGCAGCGTTGAGTGGACTCCAGGCTACAATGAGCAGTTCTTC.

In DNA form, the CDR3 reads TGTGCCAGCAGCCCGCAATCCAAGGGAAATCAGCCCCAGCATTTT. Amino acid sequence: CASSPQSKGNQPQHF. V usage is TRBV7-8 and J usage is TRBJ1-5; D unclear. The CDR3 spans 15 residues. Germline values: CDR1 SGHVS, CDR2 FQNEAQ. V lost 5 bases and J lost 4, with 15 bases in between.

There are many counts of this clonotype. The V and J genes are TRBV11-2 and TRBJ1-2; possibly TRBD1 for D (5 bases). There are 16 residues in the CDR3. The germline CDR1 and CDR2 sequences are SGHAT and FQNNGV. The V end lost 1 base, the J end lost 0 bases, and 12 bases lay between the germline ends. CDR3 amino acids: CASSLGGLGANYGYTF. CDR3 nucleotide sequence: TGTGCCAGCAGCTTAGGGGGACTGGGAGCTAACTATGGCTACACCTTC.

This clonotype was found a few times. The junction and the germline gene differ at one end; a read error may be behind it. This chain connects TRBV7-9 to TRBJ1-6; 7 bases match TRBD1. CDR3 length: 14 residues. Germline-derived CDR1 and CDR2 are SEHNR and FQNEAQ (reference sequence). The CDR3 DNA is TGTGCCAGCAGCCCGGGACAGCATAATGCACCCCTCCACTTT. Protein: CASSPGQHNAPLHF.

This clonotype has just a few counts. The CDR3 loop reads CSVDGAQPTGGETQYF. As DNA, the CDR3 is TGCAGCGTTGACGGCGCCCAACCGACAGGGGGAGAGACCCAGTACTTC. The chain recombines TRBV29-1 with TRBJ2-5, with 9 bases identical to TRBD1. Germline CDR1 SQVTM, CDR2 ANQGSEA. CDR3 length: 16 amino acids. V lost 3 bases and J lost 4; bases outside the gene matches: 12.

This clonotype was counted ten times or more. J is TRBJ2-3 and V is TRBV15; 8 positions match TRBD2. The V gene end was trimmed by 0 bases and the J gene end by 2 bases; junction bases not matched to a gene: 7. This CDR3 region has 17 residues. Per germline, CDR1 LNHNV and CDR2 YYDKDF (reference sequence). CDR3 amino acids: CATSRDSAGGLTDTQYF. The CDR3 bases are TGTGCCACCAGCAGAGATTCGGCGGGGGGCCTCACAGATACGCAGTATTTT.

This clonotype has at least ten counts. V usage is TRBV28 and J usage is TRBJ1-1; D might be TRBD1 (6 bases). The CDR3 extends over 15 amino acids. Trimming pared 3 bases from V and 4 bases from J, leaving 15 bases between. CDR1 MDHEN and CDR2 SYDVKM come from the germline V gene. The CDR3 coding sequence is TGTGCCAGCAGTTTCCTGGGGGCGGTGGGCACTGAAGCTTTCTTT. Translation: CASSFLGAVGTEAFF.

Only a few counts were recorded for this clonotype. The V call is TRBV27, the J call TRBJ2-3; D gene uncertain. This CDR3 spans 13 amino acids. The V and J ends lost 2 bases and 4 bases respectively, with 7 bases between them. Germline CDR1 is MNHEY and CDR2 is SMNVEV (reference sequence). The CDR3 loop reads CASSLAVADTQYF. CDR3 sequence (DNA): TGTGCCAGCAGTTTAGCAGTTGCAGATACGCAGTATTTT.

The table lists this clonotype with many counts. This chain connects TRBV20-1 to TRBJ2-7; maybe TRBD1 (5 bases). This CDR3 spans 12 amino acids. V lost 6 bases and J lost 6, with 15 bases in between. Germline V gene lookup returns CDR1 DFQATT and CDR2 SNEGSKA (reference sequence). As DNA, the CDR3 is TGCAGTGCCCTTATAACAGGTCGCGAGCAGTACTTC. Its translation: CSALITGREQYF.

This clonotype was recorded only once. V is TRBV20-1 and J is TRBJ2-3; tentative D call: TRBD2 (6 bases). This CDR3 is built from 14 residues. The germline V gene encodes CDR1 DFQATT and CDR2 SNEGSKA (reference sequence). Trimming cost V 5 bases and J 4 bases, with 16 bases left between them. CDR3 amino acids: CSAVRLDCADTQYF. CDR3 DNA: TGCAGTGCTGTGAGACTAGATTGCGCAGATACGCAGTATTTT.

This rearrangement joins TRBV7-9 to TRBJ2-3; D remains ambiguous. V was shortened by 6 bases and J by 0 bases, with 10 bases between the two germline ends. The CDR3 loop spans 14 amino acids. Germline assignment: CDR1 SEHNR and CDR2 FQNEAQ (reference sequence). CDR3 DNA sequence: TGTGCCAGCAGACTTACCATTAGCACAGATACGCAGTATTTT. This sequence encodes CASRLTISTDTQYF. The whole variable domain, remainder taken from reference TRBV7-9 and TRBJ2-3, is DTGVSQNPRHKITKRGQNVTFRCDPISEHNRLYWYRQTLGQGPEFLTYFQNEAQLEKSRLLSDRFSAERPKGSFSTLEIQRTEQGDSAMYLCASRLTISTDTQYFGPGTRLTVL.

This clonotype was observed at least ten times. CDR3 in DNA: TGTGCCAGCACCAGCACCTTAGGCATTCAGTACTTC. Its translation is CASTSTLGIQYF. The rearrangement links TRBV12-3 or TRBV12-4 to TRBJ2-4; D is unclear. The CDR3 is 12 amino acids. Trimming cost V 7 bases and J 9 bases, with 13 bases left between them.

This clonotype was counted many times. In nucleotides, the CDR3 is TGTGCCAGCAGCAAGAACCCCCTATCTGGGAATTCACCCCTCCACTTT. It yields the protein CASSKNPLSGNSPLHF. The J gene is TRBJ1-6, the V gene TRBV7-3; D is unclear. CDR1 is SGHTA, CDR2 FQGTGA, per germline. This CDR3 spans 16 amino acids. V lost 5 bases and J lost 7, with 18 bases in between.

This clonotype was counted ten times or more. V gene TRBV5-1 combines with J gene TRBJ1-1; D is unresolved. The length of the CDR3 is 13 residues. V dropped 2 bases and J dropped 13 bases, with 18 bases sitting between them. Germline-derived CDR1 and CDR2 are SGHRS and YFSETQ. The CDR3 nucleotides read TGCGCCAGCAGCTTAACGCCATGGGGTGTAGTTTTCTTT. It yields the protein CASSLTPWGVVFF.

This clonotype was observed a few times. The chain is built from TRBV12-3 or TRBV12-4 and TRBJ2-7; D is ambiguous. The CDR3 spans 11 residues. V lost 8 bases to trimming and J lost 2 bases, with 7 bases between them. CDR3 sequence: CASGFAYEQYF. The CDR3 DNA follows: TGTGCCAGCGGCTTTGCCTACGAGCAGTACTTC.